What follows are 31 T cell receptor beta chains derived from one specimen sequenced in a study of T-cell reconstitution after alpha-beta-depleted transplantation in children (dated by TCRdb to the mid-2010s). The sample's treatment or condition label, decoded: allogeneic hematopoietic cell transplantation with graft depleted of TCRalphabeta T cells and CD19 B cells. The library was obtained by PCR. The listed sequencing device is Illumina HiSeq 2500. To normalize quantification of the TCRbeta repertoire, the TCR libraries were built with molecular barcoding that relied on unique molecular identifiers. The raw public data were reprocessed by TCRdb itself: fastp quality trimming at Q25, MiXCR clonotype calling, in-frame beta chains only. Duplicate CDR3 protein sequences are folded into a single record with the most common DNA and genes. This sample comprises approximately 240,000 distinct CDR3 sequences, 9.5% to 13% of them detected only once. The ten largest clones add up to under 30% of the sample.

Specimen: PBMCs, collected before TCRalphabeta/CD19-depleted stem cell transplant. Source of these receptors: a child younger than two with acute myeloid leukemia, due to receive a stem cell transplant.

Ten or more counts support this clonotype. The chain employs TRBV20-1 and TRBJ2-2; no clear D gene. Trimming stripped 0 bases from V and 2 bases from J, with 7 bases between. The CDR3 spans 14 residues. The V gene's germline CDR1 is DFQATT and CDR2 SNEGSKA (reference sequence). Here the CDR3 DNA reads TGCAGTGCTAGAGATCGGCTTAACACCGGGGAGCTGTTTTTT. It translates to CSARDRLNTGELFF.

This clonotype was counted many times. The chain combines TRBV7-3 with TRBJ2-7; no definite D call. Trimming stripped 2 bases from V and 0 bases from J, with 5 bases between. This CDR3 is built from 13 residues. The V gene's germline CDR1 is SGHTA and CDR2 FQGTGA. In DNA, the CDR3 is TGTGCCAGCAGCTTATTCGACTCCTACGAGCAGTACTTC. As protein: CASSLFDSYEQYF.

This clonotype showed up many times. This CDR3 is CASSLTRGGYGEQFF. CDR3 DNA: TGTGCCAGCAGCTTAACTCGCGGAGGGTACGGTGAGCAGTTCTTC. The chain is built from TRBV7-3 and TRBJ2-1; D possibly corresponds to TRBD2 (6 bases). V lost 0 bases, J lost 9 bases, and 15 bases lay in between. The CDR3 totals 15 residues. The germline V gene encodes CDR1 SGHTA and CDR2 FQGTGA.

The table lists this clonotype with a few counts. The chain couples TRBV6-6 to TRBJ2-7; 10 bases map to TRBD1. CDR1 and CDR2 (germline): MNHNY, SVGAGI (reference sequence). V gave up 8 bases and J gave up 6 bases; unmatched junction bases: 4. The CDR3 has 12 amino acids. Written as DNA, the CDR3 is TGTGCCAGCCGCCGGACAGGGGGCGAGCAGTACTTC. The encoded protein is CASRRTGGEQYF.

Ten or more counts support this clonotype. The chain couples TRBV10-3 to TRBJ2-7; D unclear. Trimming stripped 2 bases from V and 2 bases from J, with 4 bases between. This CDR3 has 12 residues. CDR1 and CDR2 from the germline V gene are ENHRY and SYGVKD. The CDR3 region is CAISEPTYEQYF. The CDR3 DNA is TGTGCCATCAGTGAGCCTACCTACGAGCAGTACTTC.

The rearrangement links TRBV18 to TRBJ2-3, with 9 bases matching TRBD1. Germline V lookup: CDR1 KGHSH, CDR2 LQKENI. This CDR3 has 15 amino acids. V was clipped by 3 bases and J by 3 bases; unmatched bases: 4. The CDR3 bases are TGTGCCAGCTCACCGGGGACAGGGAGAACAGATACGCAGTATTTT. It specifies CASSPGTGRTDTQYF.

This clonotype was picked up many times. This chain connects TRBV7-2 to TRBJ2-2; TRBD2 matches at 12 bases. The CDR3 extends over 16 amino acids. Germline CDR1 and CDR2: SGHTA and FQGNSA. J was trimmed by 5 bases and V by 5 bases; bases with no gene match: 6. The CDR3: CASSKTSGRVTGELFF. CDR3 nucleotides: TGTGCCAGCAGCAAGACTAGCGGGAGAGTAACCGGGGAGCTGTTTTTT.

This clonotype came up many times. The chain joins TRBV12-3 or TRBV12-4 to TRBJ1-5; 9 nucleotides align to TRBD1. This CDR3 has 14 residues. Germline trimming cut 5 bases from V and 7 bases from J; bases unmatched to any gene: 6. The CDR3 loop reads CASSITGGGQPQHF. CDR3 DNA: TGTGCCAGCAGTATTACAGGGGGCGGGCAGCCCCAGCATTTT.

CDR3 residues: CASSPQGISNSPLHF. CDR3 nucleotides: TGTGCCAGCAGCCCACAGGGGATCTCAAATTCACCCCTCCACTTT. The gene calls are TRBV7-2 and TRBJ1-6; the match to TRBD1 covers 7 bases. The CDR3 runs to 15 residues. Germline assignment: CDR1 SGHTA and CDR2 FQGNSA. The V gene end was trimmed by 5 bases and the J gene end by 7 bases; junction bases not matched to a gene: 8.

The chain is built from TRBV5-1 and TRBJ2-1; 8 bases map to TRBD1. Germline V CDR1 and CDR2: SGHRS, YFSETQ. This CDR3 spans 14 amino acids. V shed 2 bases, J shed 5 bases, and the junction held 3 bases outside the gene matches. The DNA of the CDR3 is TGCGCCAGCAGCTTCGGGACAGGTAACAATGAGCAGTTCTTC. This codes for CASSFGTGNNEQFF.

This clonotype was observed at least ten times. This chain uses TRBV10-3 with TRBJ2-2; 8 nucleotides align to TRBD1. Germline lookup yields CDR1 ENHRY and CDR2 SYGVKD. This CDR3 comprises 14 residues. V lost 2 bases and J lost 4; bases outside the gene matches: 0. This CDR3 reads CAISEGTGTGELFF. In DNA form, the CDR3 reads TGTGCCATCAGTGAGGGGACAGGCACCGGGGAGCTGTTTTTT.

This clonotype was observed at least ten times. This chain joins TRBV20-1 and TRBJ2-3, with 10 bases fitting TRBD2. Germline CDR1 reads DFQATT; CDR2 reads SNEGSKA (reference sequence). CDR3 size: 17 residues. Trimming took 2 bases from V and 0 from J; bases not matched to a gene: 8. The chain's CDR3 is CSARSGAAGGSTDTQYF. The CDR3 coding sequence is TGCAGTGCTAGAAGCGGAGCAGCGGGAGGGAGCACAGATACGCAGTATTTT.

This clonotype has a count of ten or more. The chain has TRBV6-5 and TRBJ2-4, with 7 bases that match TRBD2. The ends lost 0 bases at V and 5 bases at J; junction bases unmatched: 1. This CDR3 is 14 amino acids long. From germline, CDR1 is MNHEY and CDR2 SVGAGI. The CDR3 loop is CASSYSGLQNIQYF. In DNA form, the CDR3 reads TGTGCCAGCAGTTACTCGGGACTACAAAACATTCAGTACTTC.

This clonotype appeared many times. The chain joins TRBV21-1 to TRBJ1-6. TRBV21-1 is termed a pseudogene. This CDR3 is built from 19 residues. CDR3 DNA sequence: TGTGCCAGCAGCAAGGAGGACGCCATCCCATCTCTTTGCAATTCACCCCTCCACTTT. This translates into CASSKEDAIPSLCNSPLHF.

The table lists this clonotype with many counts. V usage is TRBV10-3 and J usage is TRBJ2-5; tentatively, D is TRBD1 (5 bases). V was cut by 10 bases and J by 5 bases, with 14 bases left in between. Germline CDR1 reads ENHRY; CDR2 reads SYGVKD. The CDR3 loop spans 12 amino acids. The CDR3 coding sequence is TGTGCCAGCGCGGTGCCAGGGGAGACCCAGTACTTC. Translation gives CASAVPGETQYF.

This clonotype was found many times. The CDR3 loop is CASSFTEGRAEAFF. The CDR3, as DNA: TGTGCCAGCAGTTTTACGGAGGGAAGAGCTGAAGCTTTCTTT. The chain has TRBV12-3 or TRBV12-4 and TRBJ1-1; D is uncertain. The CDR3 consists of 14 residues. Trimming stripped 3 bases from V and 6 bases from J, with 14 bases between.

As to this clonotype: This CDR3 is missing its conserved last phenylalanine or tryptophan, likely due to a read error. The CDR3 sequence is CASSLWSGTSGSYEQYS. In DNA form, the CDR3 reads TGTGCCAGCAGTTTATGGTCCGGGACTAGCGGATCGTACGAACAGTACTCC. V usage is TRBV28 and J usage is TRBJ2-7; 11 bases agree with TRBD2. The CDR3 loop spans 17 amino acids. Per the germline V gene, CDR1 is MDHEN and CDR2 is SYDVKM.

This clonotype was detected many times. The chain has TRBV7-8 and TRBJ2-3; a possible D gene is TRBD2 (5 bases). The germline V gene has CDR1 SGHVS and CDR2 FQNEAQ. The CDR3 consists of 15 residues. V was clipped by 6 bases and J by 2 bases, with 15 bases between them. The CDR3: CASRPGRQITDTQYF. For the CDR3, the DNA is TGTGCCAGCAGGCCGGGAAGGCAGATCACAGATACGCAGTATTTT.

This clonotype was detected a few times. CDR3 amino acids: CASSSRTSGRASYNEQFF. CDR3 nucleotide sequence: TGTGCCAGCAGCTCCCGGACTAGCGGGAGGGCCTCCTACAATGAGCAGTTCTTC. The genes are TRBV13 and TRBJ2-1; 15 bases fit TRBD2. Unmatched junction bases numbered 4, after V lost 4 bases and J lost 0 bases. Germline CDR1 is PRHDT and CDR2 is FYEKMQ (reference sequence). This CDR3 region has 18 residues.

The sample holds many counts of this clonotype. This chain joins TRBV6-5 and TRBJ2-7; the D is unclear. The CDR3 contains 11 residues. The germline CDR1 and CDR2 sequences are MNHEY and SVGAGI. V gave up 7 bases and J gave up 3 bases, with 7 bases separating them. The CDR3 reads CASTLGYEQYF. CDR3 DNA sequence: TGTGCCAGCACCCTGGGCTACGAGCAGTACTTC.

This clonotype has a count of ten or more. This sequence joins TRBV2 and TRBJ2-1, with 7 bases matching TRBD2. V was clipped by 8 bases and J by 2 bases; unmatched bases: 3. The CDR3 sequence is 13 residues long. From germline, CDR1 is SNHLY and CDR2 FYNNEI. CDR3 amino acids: CASSSGPYNEQFF. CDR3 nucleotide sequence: TGTGCCAGCTCTAGCGGCCCCTACAATGAGCAGTTCTTC.

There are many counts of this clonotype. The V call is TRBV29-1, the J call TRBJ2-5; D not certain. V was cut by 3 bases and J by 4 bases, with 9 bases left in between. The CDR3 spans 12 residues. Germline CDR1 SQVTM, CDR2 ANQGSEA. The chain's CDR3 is CSVDGERETQYF. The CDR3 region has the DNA TGCAGCGTTGATGGAGAGAGAGAGACCCAGTACTTC.

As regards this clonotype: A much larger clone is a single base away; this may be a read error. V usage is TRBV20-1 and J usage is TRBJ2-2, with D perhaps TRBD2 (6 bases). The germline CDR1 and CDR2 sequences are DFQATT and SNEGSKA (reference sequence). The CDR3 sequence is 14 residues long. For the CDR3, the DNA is TGCAGTGCTGAGTCGGCAGGGACCGCCGGGGGGCTGTTTTTT. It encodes CSAESAGTAGGLFF.

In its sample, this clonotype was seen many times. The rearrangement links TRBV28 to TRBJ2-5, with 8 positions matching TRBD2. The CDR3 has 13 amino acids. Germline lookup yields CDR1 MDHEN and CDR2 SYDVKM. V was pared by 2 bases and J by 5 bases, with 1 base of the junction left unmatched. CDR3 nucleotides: TGTGCCAGCAGTTTAGGCGGGAGGGAGACCCAGTACTTC. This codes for CASSLGGRETQYF.

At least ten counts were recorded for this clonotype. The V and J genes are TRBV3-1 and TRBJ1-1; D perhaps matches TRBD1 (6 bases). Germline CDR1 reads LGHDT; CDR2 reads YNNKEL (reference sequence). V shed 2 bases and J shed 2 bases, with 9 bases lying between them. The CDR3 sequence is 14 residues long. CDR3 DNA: TGTGCCAGCAGCCAAACAGGGACTAACACTGAAGCTTTCTTT. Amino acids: CASSQTGTNTEAFF.

The CDR3 nucleotides read TGTGCCAGCAGCGTACAGGGATGGAACTATGGCTACACCTTC. Its translation is CASSVQGWNYGYTF. The chain has TRBV7-9 and TRBJ1-2, with D tentatively TRBD1 (6 bases). Germline values: CDR1 SEHNR, CDR2 FQNEAQ (reference sequence). V shed 5 bases and J shed 2 bases, with 12 bases lying between them. The CDR3 covers 14 residues.

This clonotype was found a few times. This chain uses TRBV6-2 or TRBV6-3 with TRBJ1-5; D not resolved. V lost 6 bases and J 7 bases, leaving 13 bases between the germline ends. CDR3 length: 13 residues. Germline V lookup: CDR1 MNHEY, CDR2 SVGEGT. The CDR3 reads CASSPTGAQPQHF. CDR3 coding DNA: TGTGCCAGCAGCCCCACGGGAGCGCAGCCCCAGCATTTT.

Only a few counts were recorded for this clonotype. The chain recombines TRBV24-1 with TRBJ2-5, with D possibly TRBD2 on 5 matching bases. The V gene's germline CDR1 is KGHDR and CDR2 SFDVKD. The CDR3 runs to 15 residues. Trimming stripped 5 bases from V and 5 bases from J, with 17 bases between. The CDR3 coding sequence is TGTGCCACCAGTGTTCGGGCGGGCTTTCAGGAGACCCAGTACTTC. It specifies CATSVRAGFQETQYF.

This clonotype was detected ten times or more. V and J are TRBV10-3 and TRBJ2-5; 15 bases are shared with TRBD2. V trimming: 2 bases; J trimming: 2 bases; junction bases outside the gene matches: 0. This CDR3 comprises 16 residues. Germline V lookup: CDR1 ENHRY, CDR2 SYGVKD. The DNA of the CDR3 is TGTGCCATCAGTGAGGGACTAGCGGGAGGGCAAGAGACCCAGTACTTC. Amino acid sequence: CAISEGLAGGQETQYF.

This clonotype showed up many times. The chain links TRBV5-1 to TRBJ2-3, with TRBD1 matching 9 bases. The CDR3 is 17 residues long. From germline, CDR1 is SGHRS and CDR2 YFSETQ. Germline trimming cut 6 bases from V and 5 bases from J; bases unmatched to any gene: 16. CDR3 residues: CASKVGIGTGWRDTQYF. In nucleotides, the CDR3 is TGCGCCAGCAAGGTCGGGATCGGGACAGGGTGGCGAGATACGCAGTATTTT.

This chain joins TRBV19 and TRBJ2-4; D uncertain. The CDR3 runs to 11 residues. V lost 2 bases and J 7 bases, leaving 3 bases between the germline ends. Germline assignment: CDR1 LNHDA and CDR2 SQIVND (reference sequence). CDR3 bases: TGTGCCAGTAGTATAACCAACATTCAGTACTTC. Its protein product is CASSITNIQYF.